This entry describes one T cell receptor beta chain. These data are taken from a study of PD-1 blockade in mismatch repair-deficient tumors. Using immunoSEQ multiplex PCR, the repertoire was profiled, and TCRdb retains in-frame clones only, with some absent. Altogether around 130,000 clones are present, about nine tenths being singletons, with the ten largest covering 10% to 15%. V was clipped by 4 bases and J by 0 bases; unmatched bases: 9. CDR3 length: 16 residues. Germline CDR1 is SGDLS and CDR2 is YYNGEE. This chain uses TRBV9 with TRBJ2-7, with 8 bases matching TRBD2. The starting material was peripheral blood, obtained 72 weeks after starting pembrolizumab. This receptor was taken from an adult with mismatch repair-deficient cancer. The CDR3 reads CASSRGLAGSSYEQYF. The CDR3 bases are TGTGCCAGCAGCCGAGGACTAGCCGGGAGCTCCTACGAGCAGTACTTC.